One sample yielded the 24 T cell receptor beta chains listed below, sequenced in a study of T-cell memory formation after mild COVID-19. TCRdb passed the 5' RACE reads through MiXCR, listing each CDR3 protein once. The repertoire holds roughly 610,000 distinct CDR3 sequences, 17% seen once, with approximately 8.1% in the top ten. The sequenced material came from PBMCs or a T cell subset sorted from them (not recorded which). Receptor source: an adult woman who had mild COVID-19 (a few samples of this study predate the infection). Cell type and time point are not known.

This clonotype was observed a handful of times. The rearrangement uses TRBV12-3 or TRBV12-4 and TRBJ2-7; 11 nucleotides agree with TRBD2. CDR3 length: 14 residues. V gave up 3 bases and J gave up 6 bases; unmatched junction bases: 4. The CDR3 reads CASSFSSGGFEQYF. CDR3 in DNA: TGTGCCAGCAGTTTCTCTAGCGGGGGGTTCGAGCAGTACTTC.

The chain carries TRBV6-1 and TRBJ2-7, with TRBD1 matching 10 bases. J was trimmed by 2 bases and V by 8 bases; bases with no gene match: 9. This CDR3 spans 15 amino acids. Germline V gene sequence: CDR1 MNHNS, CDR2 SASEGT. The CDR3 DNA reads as TGTGCCAGCTGCCCGCAGGGACAGGGGACCTACGAGCAGTACTTC. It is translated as CASCPQGQGTYEQYF.

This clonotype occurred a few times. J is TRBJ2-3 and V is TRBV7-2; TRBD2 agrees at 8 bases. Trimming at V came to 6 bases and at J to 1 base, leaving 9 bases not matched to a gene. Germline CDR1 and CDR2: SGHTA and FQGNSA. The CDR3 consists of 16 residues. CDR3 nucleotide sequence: TGTGCCAGCAGGCGAGCCTATAGCGGGGGCACAGATACGCAGTATTTT. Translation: CASRRAYSGGTDTQYF.

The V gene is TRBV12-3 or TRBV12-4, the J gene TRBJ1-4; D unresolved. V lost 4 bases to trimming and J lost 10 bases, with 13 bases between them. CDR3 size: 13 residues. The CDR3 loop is CASSSPSHGKLFF. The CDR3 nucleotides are TGTGCCAGCAGTTCCCCCTCTCACGGAAAACTGTTTTTT.

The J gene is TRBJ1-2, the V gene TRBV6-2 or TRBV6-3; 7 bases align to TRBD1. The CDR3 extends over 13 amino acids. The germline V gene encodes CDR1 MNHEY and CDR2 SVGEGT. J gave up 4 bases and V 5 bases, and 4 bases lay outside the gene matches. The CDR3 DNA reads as TGTGCCAGCAGTACAGGGGCGGGCTATGGCTACACCTTC. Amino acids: CASSTGAGYGYTF.

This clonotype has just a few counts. DNA for the CDR3: TGCAGTGCTAGTCGGCCAGGGGAAGCTTTCTTT. Protein sequence: CSASRPGEAFF. The rearrangement uses TRBV20-1 and TRBJ1-1; D is possibly TRBD1 (5 bases). The CDR3 is 11 residues long. Germline V lookup: CDR1 DFQATT, CDR2 SNEGSKA (reference sequence). V lost 3 bases and J 8 bases, leaving 10 bases between the germline ends.

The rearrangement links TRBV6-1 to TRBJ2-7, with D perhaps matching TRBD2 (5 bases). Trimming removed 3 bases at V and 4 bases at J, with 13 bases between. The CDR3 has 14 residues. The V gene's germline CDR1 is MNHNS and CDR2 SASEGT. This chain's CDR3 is CASSDYTRGYEQYF. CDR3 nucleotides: TGTGCCAGCAGTGATTACACAAGAGGGTACGAGCAGTACTTC.

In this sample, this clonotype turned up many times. The CDR3 DNA reads as TGTGCCAGCAGTACCCCCCCAGATACGCAGTATTTT. Its protein is CASSTPPDTQYF. The V call is TRBV12-3 or TRBV12-4, the J call TRBJ2-3, with D uncertain. CDR3 size: 12 residues. V shed 5 bases and J shed 4 bases, with 7 bases lying between them.

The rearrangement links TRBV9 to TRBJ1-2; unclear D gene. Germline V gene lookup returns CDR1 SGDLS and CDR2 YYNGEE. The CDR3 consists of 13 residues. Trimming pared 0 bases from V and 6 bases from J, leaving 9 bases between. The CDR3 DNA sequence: TGTGCCAGCAGCGTAGATACCGGGAATGGCTACACCTTC. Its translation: CASSVDTGNGYTF.

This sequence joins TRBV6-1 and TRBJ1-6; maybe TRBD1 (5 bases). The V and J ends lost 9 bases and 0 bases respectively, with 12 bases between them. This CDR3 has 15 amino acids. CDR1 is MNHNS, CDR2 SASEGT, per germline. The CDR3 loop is CASAQGSSYNSPLHF. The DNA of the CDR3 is TGTGCCAGTGCCCAGGGCTCCTCCTATAATTCACCCCTCCACTTT.

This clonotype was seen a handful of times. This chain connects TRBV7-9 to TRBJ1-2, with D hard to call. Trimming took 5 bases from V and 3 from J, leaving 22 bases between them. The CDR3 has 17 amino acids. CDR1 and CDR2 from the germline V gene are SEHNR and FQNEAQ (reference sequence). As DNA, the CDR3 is TGTGCCAGCAGCCAACTGGGCGGGGAAATCGGGGACTATGGCTACACCTTC. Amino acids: CASSQLGGEIGDYGYTF.

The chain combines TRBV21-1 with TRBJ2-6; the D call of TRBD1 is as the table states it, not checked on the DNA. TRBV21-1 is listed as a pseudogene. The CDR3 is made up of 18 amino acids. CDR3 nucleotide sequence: TGTGCCAGCAATTCGACCGGGATACCGCTTTCTGGGGCCAACGTCCTGACTTTC. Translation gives CASNSTGIPLSGANVLTF.

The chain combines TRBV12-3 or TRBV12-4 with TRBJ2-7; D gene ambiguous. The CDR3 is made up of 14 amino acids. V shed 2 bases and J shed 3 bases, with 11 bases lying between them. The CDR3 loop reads CASSLPGSGYEQYF. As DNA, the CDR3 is TGTGCCAGCAGTTTACCTGGCAGTGGCTACGAGCAGTACTTC.

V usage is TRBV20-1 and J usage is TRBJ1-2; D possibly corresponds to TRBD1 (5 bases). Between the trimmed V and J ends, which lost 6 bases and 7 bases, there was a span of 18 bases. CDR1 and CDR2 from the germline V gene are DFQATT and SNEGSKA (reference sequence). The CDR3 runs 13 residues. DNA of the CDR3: TGCAGTGCCCCGGAGTTCGGGGCGGGTGGCTACACCTTC. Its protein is CSAPEFGAGGYTF.

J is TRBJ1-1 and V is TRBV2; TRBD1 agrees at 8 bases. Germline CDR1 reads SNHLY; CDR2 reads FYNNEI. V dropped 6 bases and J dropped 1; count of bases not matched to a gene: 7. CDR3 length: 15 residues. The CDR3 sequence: CASRVQGDRNTEAFF. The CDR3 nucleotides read TGTGCCAGCAGAGTACAGGGGGACCGGAACACTGAAGCTTTCTTT. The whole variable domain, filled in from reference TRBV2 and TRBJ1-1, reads EPEVTQTPSHQVTQMGQEVILRCVPISNHLYFYWYRQILGQKVEFLVSFYNNEISEKSEIFDDQFSVERPDGSNFTLKIRSTKLEDSAMYFCASRVQGDRNTEAFFGQGTRLTVV.

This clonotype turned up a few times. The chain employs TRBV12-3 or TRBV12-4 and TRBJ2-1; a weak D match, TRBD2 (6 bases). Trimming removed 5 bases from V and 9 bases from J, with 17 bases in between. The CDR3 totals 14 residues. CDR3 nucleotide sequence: TGTGCCAGCAGTCCCACGGGGGTGAGAGGTGAGCAGTTCTTC. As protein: CASSPTGVRGEQFF.

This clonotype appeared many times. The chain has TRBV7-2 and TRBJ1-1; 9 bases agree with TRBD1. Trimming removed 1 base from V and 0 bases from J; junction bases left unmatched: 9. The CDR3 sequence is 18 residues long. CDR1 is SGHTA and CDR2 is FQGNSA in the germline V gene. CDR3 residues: CASSLVTTGGRVNTEAFF. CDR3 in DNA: TGTGCCAGCAGCTTAGTAACCACAGGGGGCAGGGTGAACACTGAAGCTTTCTTT.

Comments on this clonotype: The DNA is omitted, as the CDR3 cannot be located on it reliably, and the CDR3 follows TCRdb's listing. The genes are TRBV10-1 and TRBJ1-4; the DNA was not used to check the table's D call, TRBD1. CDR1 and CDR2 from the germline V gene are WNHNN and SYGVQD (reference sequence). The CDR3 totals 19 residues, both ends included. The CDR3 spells CASQPGQTRETQLMKNCFF.

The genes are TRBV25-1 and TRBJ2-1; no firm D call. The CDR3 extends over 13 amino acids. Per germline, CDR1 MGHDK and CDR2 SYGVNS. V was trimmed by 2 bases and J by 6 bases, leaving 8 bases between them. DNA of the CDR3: TGTGCCAGCAGTGAAGTGGGGTTCAATGAGCAGTTCTTC. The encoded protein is CASSEVGFNEQFF.

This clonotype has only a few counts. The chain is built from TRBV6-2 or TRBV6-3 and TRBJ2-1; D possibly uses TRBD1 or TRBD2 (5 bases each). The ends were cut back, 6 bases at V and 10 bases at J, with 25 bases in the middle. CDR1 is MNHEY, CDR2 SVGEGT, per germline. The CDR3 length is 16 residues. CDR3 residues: CASSKAGTTTLPEQFF. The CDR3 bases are TGTGCCAGCAGCAAAGCCGGGACGACAACCCTTCCCGAGCAGTTCTTC.

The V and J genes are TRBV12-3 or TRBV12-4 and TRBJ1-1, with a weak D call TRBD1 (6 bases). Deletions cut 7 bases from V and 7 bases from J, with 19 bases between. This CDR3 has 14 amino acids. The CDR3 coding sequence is TGTGCCAGCACCCCAAGGGGGGCGACCCTTGAAGCTTTCTTT. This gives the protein CASTPRGATLEAFF.

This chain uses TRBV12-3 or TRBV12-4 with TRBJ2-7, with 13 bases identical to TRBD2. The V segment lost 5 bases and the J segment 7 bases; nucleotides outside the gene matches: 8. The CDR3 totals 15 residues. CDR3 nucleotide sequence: TGTGCCAGCAGTAAGACTAGCGGGAGGCCAGGGGAGCAGTACTTC. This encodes CASSKTSGRPGEQYF.

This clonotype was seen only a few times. This CDR3 reads CASSQSGTGVTEAFF. Here the CDR3 DNA reads TGCGCCAGCAGCCAATCCGGGACAGGGGTTACTGAAGCTTTCTTT. The chain joins TRBV5-1 to TRBJ1-1; 10 bases align to TRBD1. After removal of 4 bases from V and 5 bases from J, the junction contained 8 bases not matched to a gene. This CDR3 spans 15 amino acids. The germline V gene encodes CDR1 SGHRS and CDR2 YFSETQ.

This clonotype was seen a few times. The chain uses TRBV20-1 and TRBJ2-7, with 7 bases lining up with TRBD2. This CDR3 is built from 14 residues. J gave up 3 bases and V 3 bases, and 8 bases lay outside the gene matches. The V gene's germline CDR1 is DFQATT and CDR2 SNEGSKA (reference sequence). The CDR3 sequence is CSASTSRGVYEQYF. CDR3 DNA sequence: TGCAGTGCTAGCACTAGCCGGGGGGTCTACGAGCAGTACTTC.